This entry features one TCR beta chain sequence. This clone was counted at least ten times. Its antigen has not been determined. Per-base qualities were not stored, and no clone one base away is much larger. The entry originates in a study of metastatic and nonmetastatic thyroid tumors (dated by TCRdb to about 2020). About the investigation overall: Repertoires were compared across peripheral blood and tumor or nodule tissue samples from malignant and benign thyroid patients.

None of the patients had been given any treatment before thyroid surgery. The study retrospectively analysed patient clinical samples collected from the early 2010s to the late 2010s using T-cell receptor beta sequencing. The research as a whole found: TCR beta diversity was reported as significantly higher in malignant tumors than in benign nodules, in both blood and tumor samples.

Taken from cysteine to phenylalanine, the CDR3 has 15 residues. Only CDR3 DNA remains: 45 bases, in frame from the first base. The junction shows trimming of 4 bases on V and 4 bases on J, and the gene matches do not reach 9 bases of it. From the germline V gene, CDR1 is SNHLY and CDR2 is FYNNEI. The method was PCR. These reads were obtained on an Illumina HiSeq 4000. High-throughput sequencing was used to profile the TCR beta-chain CDR3 region of every patient. The original methods were these. A classifier to discriminate distant-metastatic papillary thyroid cancer patients was built from CDR3 differences across clinicopathological groups. To measure repertoire diversity the researchers used the Shannon index, while the Morisita-Horn index served to gauge how similar the tumor and blood repertoires were. TCRdb reworked the public reads: Q25 trimming with fastp, MiXCR clone assembly, productive beta chains retained. The authors' filters were not applied to this entry. Here the sample has 35,000 to 50,000 clones; about 4.2% occur a single time. About a tenth of the sample belongs to the ten largest clones.

The sequence was collected from a female donor with papillary thyroid cancer or a benign thyroid nodule (not recorded which). Some clones in this sample may be carry-over from other donors' samples. The rearranged chain carries TRBV2 and TRBJ1-1; TRBD1 aligns with 7 central bases. The sample consisted of blood. CDR3 reads: CASSALGGGGTEAFF. The bases are TGTGCCAGCAGTGCGTTAGGGGGCGGAGGCACTGAAGCTTTCTTT.